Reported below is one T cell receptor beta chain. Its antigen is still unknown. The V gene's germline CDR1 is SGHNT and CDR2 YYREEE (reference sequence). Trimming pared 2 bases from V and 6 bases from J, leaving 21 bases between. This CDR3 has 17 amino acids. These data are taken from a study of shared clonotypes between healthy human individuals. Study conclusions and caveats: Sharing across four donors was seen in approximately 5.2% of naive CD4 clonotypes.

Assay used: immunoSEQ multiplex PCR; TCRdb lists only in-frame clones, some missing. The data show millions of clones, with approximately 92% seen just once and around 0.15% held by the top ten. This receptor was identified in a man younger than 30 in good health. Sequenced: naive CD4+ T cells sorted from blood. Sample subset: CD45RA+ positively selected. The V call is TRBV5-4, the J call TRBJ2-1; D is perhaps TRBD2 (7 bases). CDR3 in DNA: TGTGCCAGCAGCTTACAGGGTGGGGCGGGAGTCGGCAATGAGCAGTTCTTC. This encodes CASSLQGGAGVGNEQFF.